This TCR beta chain was recovered during a study of tumor-infiltrating lymphocytes in primary liver carcinoma. Starting material of 500 ng total RNA yielded TCR beta cDNA via a constant-region primer. What produced the TCR beta libraries was three nested multiplex PCR rounds using slightly modified ARM-PCR. The first two PCR rounds, roughly 11 cycles each, used TRBV1-TRBV30 forward primers and a C-beta reverse primer. TCRdb independently ran MiXCR on the multiplex PCR reads; one entry per CDR3 protein. The data contain almost 200,000 distinct CDR3 sequences, around three fifths of them seen just once; the ten biggest clones take up 6% to 8.5%. The ends lost 4 bases at V and 0 bases at J; junction bases unmatched: 15. The CDR3 consists of 19 residues. Germline V CDR1 and CDR2: SGHAT, FQNNGV. The researchers obtained blood RNA from unsorted whole blood and also extracted germline DNA. For this clonotype: Its antigen remains unidentified.

Whole-study results and caveats: Tumors and blood were compared for top-250-clone fraction, and tumors had the significantly higher value (p = 0.039).

Material: peripheral blood. The clonotype comes from a woman in her sixties with primary liver carcinoma and hepatitis B virus infection. The chain joins TRBV11-2 to TRBJ1-3, with 7 nucleotides matching TRBD1. The CDR3 sequence: CASSSPGQGELTSGNTIYF. CDR3 DNA: TGTGCCAGCAGCTCACCGGGTCAGGGGGAACTCACCTCTGGAAACACCATATATTTT.